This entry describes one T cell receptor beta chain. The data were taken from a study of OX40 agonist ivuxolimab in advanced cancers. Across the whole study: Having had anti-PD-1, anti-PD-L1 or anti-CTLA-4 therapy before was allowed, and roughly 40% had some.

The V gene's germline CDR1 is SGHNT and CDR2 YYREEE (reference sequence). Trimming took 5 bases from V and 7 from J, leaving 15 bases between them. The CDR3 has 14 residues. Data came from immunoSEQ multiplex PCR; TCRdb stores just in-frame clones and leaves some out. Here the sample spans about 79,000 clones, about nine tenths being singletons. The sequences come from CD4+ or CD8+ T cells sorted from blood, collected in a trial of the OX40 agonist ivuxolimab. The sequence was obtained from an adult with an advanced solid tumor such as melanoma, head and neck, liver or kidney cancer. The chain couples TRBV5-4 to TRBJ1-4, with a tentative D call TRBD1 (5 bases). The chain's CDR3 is CASRPDRGSEKLFF. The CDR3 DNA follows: TGTGCCAGCAGACCTGACAGAGGGAGTGAAAAACTGTTTTTT.